What follows are 3 T cell receptor beta chains derived from one specimen sequenced in a study of CD8 T cells in ankylosing spondylitis. TCRdb processed the 5' RACE reads anew with MiXCR; each CDR3 protein has one entry. The profile shows about 90,000 distinct CDR3 sequences, roughly 27% of them singletons. The material sequenced was blood, either unsorted or a sorted T cell fraction (not recorded which). These TCRs come from a male donor with ankylosing spondylitis or in good health (not recorded which).

This clonotype was detected only a few times. The chain combines TRBV29-1 with TRBJ1-1; D unclear. The CDR3 has 14 residues. V was shortened by 5 bases and J by 0 bases, with 13 bases between the two germline ends. Germline V lookup: CDR1 SQVTM, CDR2 ANQGSEA. CDR3 region: CSVFYLGLNTEAFF. The CDR3 nucleotides are TGCAGCGTTTTCTATCTAGGTTTGAACACTGAAGCTTTCTTT. Full variable domain (outside the CDR3, taken from reference TRBV29-1 and TRBJ1-1): SAVISQKPSRDICQRGTSLTIQCQVDSQVTMMFWYRQQPGQSLTLIATANQGSEATYESGFVIDKFPISRPNLTFSTLTVSNMSPEDSSIYLCSVFYLGLNTEAFFGQGTRLTVV.

The sample holds a few counts of this clonotype. CDR3 nucleotide sequence: TGCAGTGTAAAAGAGGACAGGCTAAGGGACAATCAGCCCCAGCATTTT. It translates to CSVKEDRLRDNQPQHF. This chain links TRBV20-1 with TRBJ1-5; 7 positions agree with TRBD1. V trimming: 7 bases; J trimming: 3 bases; junction bases outside the gene matches: 15. The CDR3 runs to 16 residues. Germline CDR1 reads DFQATT; CDR2 reads SNEGSKA (reference sequence).

This clonotype was seen only a few times. The J gene is TRBJ2-7, the V gene TRBV27, with D possibly being TRBD1 (6 bases). Looked up from germline, CDR1 is MNHEY and CDR2 is SMNVEV (reference sequence). There are 13 residues in the CDR3. Trimming left V 5 bases short and J 3 bases short, with 11 bases between. This chain's CDR3 is CASSLGTIYEQYF. The CDR3 coding sequence is TGTGCCAGCAGTCTCGGGACAATCTACGAGCAGTACTTC.